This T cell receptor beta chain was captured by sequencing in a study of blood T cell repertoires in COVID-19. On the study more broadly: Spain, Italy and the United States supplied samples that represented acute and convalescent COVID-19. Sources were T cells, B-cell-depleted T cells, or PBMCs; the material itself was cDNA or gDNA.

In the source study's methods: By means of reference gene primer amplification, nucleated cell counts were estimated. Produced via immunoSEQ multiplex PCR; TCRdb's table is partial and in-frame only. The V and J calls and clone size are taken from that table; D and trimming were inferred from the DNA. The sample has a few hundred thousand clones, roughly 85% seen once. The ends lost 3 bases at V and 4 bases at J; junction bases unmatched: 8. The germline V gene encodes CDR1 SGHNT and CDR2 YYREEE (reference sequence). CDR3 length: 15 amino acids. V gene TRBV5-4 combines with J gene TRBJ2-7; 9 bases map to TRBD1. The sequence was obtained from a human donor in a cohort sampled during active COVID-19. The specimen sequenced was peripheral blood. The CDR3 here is CASSYRDRENYEQYF. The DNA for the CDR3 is TGTGCCAGCAGCTACCGGGACAGGGAAAATTACGAGCAGTACTTC.